This T cell receptor (beta chain) was captured in a study of blood T cell repertoires in COVID-19. Study-level information: Spain, Italy and the United States supplied samples that represented acute and convalescent COVID-19. Sources were T cells, B-cell-depleted T cells, or PBMCs; the material itself was cDNA or gDNA.

Followed over time, Seattle patients had been enrolled while infection was active. How the authors handled the data: Using reference gene primer amplification, nucleated cell counts were estimated. This table comes from immunoSEQ multiplex PCR, and its TCRdb copy is limited to in-frame clones, with some not included. V and J calls and clone size follow that table, whereas D and trimming were derived from the DNA. The top ten hold 8.3% of the sample, which has about 150,000 clones, about 85% seen once. The germline CDR1 and CDR2 sequences are SGHAT and FQDESV (reference sequence). After removal of 5 bases from V and 6 bases from J, the junction contained 3 bases not matched to a gene. This CDR3 comprises 14 residues.

V is TRBV11-1 and J is TRBJ1-6; 8 nucleotides align to TRBD1. The sequence derives from a woman aged 60-70 years with COVID-19, enrolled during active disease. The sequenced sample consisted of peripheral blood. The CDR3 is CASSVDRGNSPLHF. CDR3 bases: TGTGCCAGCAGCGTCGACAGGGGTAATTCACCCCTCCACTTT.